The 15 T cell receptor beta chains presented below share a single source sample, sequenced in a study of blood T cell repertoires in COVID-19. Measured with immunoSEQ multiplex PCR; TCRdb has only the in-frame clones, and not every one. The table shows around 50,000 clones, with roughly 77% occurring only once. Sequenced: peripheral blood. These receptors all come from a human donor with active or convalescent COVID-19. The donor label of this sample is uncertain.

The chain couples TRBV11-1 to TRBJ2-3, with D possibly TRBD1 on 6 matching bases. With 5 bases removed from V and 4 bases from J, the gap between germline ends came to 16 bases. The CDR3 contains 15 residues. Germline CDR1 and CDR2: SGHAT and FQDESV (reference sequence). CDR3 protein: CASSGVGKGADTQYF. CDR3 nucleotides: TGTGCCAGCAGCGGAGTGGGGAAGGGGGCAGATACGCAGTATTTT.

V gene TRBV27 combines with J gene TRBJ1-4; D is uncertain. CDR3 length: 15 residues. From germline, CDR1 is MNHEY and CDR2 SMNVEV (reference sequence). Trimming cost V 6 bases and J 1 base, with 12 bases left between them. CDR3: CASRGWGGTNEKLFF. The DNA for the CDR3 is TGTGCCAGCAGGGGATGGGGAGGAACTAATGAAAAACTGTTTTTT.

V and J are TRBV5-1 and TRBJ2-1; 8 bases are shared with TRBD2. This CDR3 contains 14 residues. The V segment lost 7 bases and the J segment 6 bases; nucleotides outside the gene matches: 9. Germline CDR1 and CDR2: SGHRS and YFSETQ. CDR3 loop: CASQTGGPGNEQFF. CDR3 sequence (DNA): TGCGCCAGCCAAACGGGAGGGCCCGGCAATGAGCAGTTCTTC.

The rearrangement uses TRBV5-6 and TRBJ1-4, with 8 bases that match TRBD1. Germline V gene sequence: CDR1 SGHDT, CDR2 YYEEEE. V shed 3 bases and J 8 bases; nucleotides not matched to a gene: 9. CDR3 size: 15 residues. The CDR3 DNA follows: TGTGCCAGCAGCTCCCGAGACAGGGGAGGCGAAAAACTGTTTTTT. Its translation: CASSSRDRGGEKLFF. The full variable domain, completed using reference TRBV5-6 and TRBJ1-4, is DAGVTQSPTHLIKTRGQQVTLRCSPKSGHDTVSWYQQALGQGPQFIFQYYEEEERQRGNFPDRFSGHQFPNYSSELNVNALLLGDSALYLCASSSRDRGGEKLFFGSGTQLSVL.

The V gene is TRBV10-3, the J gene TRBJ2-7; 7 bases are a match to TRBD1. The CDR3 sequence is 16 residues long. With V trimmed by 3 bases and J by 0 bases, 8 bases remained unmatched. Germline V gives CDR1 ENHRY, CDR2 SYGVKD. CDR3 protein: CAISDVGGRSSYEQYF. The CDR3 nucleotides are TGTGCCATCAGTGATGTAGGGGGCCGGAGCTCCTACGAGCAGTACTTC.

The rearrangement links TRBV5-4 to TRBJ2-2; 13 bases align to TRBD2. With V trimmed by 3 bases and J by 4 bases, 3 bases remained unmatched. The CDR3 has 16 amino acids. Germline loops: CDR1 SGHNT, CDR2 YYREEE (reference sequence). CDR3 coding DNA: TGTGCCAGCAGCTCGGGACTAGCGGGATTCACCGGGGAGCTGTTTTTT. Translation: CASSSGLAGFTGELFF.

The V gene is TRBV2, the J gene TRBJ2-5; D is perhaps TRBD2 (7 bases). This CDR3 spans 17 amino acids. V lost 5 bases and J 10 bases, leaving 29 bases between the germline ends. Germline V gene data show CDR1 as SNHLY and CDR2 as FYNNEI. CDR3 DNA: TGTGCCAGCAGTCAGGAAGGGGGTCAGCGGGGCGCCGGGGGCCAGTACTTC. Its protein is CASSQEGGQRGAGGQYF.

The chain combines TRBV5-1 with TRBJ2-3; 7 bases align to TRBD2. The ends lost 2 bases at V and 11 bases at J; junction bases unmatched: 11. Germline assignment: CDR1 SGHRS and CDR2 YFSETQ. The CDR3 contains 14 residues. The CDR3 loop is CASSFYDGRERQYF. The CDR3 nucleotides are TGCGCCAGCAGCTTTTACGACGGGCGGGAGAGGCAGTATTTT.

The chain combines TRBV21-1 with TRBJ2-7; TRBD2 was called by the table and not checked on the DNA. TRBV21-1 counts as a pseudogene. The CDR3 has 14 residues. The CDR3 DNA is TGTGCCAGCAGCAAGAGGGTTCAGGCGCACGAGCAGTACTTC. It codes for CASSKRVQAHEQYF.

This clone showed up just a few times. The chain couples TRBV3-1 (or the pseudogene TRBV3-2) to TRBJ1-4, with 9 bases matching TRBD1. The CDR3 is 16 residues long. V shed 1 base and J 8 bases; nucleotides not matched to a gene: 8. Germline CDR1 is LGHDT and CDR2 is YNNKEL (reference sequence). The CDR3 DNA reads TGTGCCAGCAGCCAAGCTCCTGGGACAGGGAGGGAAAAACTGTTTTTT. This sequence encodes CASSQAPGTGREKLFF.

The chain has TRBV11-3 and TRBJ2-3; 9 bases are a match to TRBD1. V shed 1 base, J shed 4 bases, and the junction held 3 bases outside the gene matches. CDR1 is SGHNT, CDR2 YENEEA, per germline. This CDR3 has 15 amino acids. CDR3 bases: TGTGCCAGCAGCTTAGGGGGACAGGGATCAGATACGCAGTATTTT. Its protein product is CASSLGGQGSDTQYF.

This sequence joins TRBV11-2 and TRBJ1-1; D ambiguous. This CDR3 comprises 16 residues. V shed 0 bases and J shed 1 base, with 12 bases lying between them. Per the germline V gene, CDR1 is SGHAT and CDR2 is FQNNGV. This CDR3 reads CASSLDTEAANTEAFF. The CDR3, as DNA: TGTGCCAGCAGCTTAGATACGGAGGCCGCGAACACTGAAGCTTTCTTT.

This clone has only a few counts. The CDR3 spells CASSQEGTKAFF. The CDR3, as DNA: TGTGCCAGCAGCCAAGAGGGGACTAAAGCTTTCTTT. This rearrangement joins TRBV3-1 (or the pseudogene TRBV3-2) to TRBJ1-1; tentative D call: TRBD1 (5 bases). V gave up 0 bases and J gave up 9 bases, with 8 bases separating them. Germline V gene lookup returns CDR1 LGHDT and CDR2 YNNKEL (reference sequence). This CDR3 is built from 12 residues.

This clone is a singleton in its sample. The chain carries TRBV5-4 and TRBJ2-5; 10 positions agree with TRBD2. With 4 bases clipped from V and 4 bases from J, the junction kept 7 bases outside the gene matches. Germline CDR1 reads SGHNT; CDR2 reads YYREEE (reference sequence). The length of the CDR3 is 15 residues. CDR3 DNA: TGTGCCAGCAGCCAGGAACTAGCGGGGATAGAGACCCAGTACTTC. Amino acids: CASSQELAGIETQYF.

The rearrangement links TRBV19 to TRBJ2-5; D may be TRBD2 (6 bases). Trimming shortened V by 5 bases and J by 5 bases, and 21 bases separated the two germline ends. CDR1 is LNHDA, CDR2 SQIVND, per germline (reference sequence). The CDR3 contains 16 residues. The chain's CDR3 is CASSPRVSGGEETQYF. The CDR3 DNA reads as TGTGCCAGTAGTCCCCGGGTTAGCGGAGGGGAGGAGACCCAGTACTTC.